The following is a T cell receptor (beta chain) sequence with its context. The data were obtained in a study of blood T cell repertoires in COVID-19. At the level of the study: Italy, Spain and the United States were the sources of the convalescent and acute COVID-19 samples. The cDNA or gDNA used as material had been derived from T cells, B-cell-depleted T cells, or PBMCs.

Original handling: Scientists estimated how many nucleated cells there were by amplifying reference gene primers. Using immunoSEQ multiplex PCR, the repertoire was profiled, and TCRdb retains in-frame clones only, with some absent. V, J and clone size were drawn from that table, and D and trimming were deduced from the DNA. This table has about 150,000 clones, approximately 91% appearing once. Sequenced: peripheral blood. The clonotype was recovered from a human donor in a cohort sampled during active COVID-19.

The chain's CDR3 is CASSLNSGGKRGGYTF. The CDR3, as DNA: TGTGCCAGCAGTTTAAATTCAGGGGGGAAACGAGGTGGCTACACCTTC. The chain is built from TRBV28 and TRBJ1-2, with 7 bases lining up with TRBD1. The length of the CDR3 is 16 residues. Germline CDR1 MDHEN, CDR2 SYDVKM. V gave up 2 bases and J gave up 7 bases; unmatched junction bases: 13.